This entry lists 28 T cell receptor beta chains sequenced from one sample in a study of CD8+ T cells in alopecia areata. RNA extraction was followed by reverse transcription into cDNA, which acted as the sequencing template. Sequencing was performed with immunoSEQ multiplex PCR; in TCRdb, only in-frame clones are kept and a portion is missing. The table lists some 110,000 clones, about two fifths of them singletons. Sequences were obtained from CD4+ T cells sorted from blood. The source of these receptors is a human donor with alopecia areata.

This clone was counted a few times. V gene TRBV29-1 combines with J gene TRBJ1-5; tentatively, D is TRBD1 (5 bases). Trimming pared 4 bases from V and 6 bases from J, leaving 10 bases between. This CDR3 comprises 12 residues. The germline V gene has CDR1 SQVTM and CDR2 ANQGSEA. CDR3 DNA sequence: TGCAGCGTTGGGGAGGGGAGTCAGCCCCAGCATTTT. It is translated as CSVGEGSQPQHF.

This chain connects TRBV20-1 to TRBJ2-5; no definite D call. Trimming took off 6 bases at V and 2 bases at J, with 4 bases between the two ends. This CDR3 is 10 amino acids long. Germline CDR1 and CDR2: DFQATT and SNEGSKA (reference sequence). The chain's CDR3 is CSARQETQYF. Written as DNA, the CDR3 is TGCAGTGCGAGGCAAGAGACCCAGTACTTC.

This clone was observed a handful of times. Written as DNA, the CDR3 is TGCGCCAGCAGCCAAGAGGGACGGCTGAACACTGAAGCTTTCTTT. Translation: CASSQEGRLNTEAFF. This chain links TRBV4-3 with TRBJ1-1; tentative D call: TRBD1 (5 bases). The CDR3 covers 15 residues. Germline V gene lookup returns CDR1 LGHNA and CDR2 YSLEER. V was shortened by 0 bases and J by 0 bases, with 8 bases between the two germline ends.

The V call is TRBV7-9, the J call TRBJ2-7; possible D gene TRBD2, 5 bases. V shed 2 bases and J shed 2 bases, with 10 bases lying between them. CDR3 length: 14 amino acids. CDR1 SEHNR and CDR2 FQNEAQ come from the germline V gene (reference sequence). Written as DNA, the CDR3 is TGTGCCAGCAGCTTACGGGGTAATACCTACGAGCAGTACTTC. Translation gives CASSLRGNTYEQYF.

This clone was detected a few times. The V and J genes are TRBV29-1 and TRBJ2-1; 12 nucleotides match TRBD2. V trimming: 7 bases; J trimming: 9 bases; junction bases outside the gene matches: 7. CDR1 SQVTM and CDR2 ANQGSEA come from the germline V gene. The CDR3 consists of 13 residues. DNA for the CDR3: TGCAGCGCAAGGACTAGCGGGATCACTGAGCAGTTCTTC. Its translation is CSARTSGITEQFF.

This chain links TRBV28 with TRBJ2-1; 7 bases match TRBD1. The CDR3 runs to 18 residues. The V gene end was trimmed by 3 bases and the J gene end by 2 bases; junction bases not matched to a gene: 13. The germline CDR1 and CDR2 sequences are MDHEN and SYDVKM. The DNA of the CDR3 is TGTGCCAGCAGTTTCCGTCGACCTGGGACAGCCACCTACAATGAGCAGTTCTTC. It codes for CASSFRRPGTATYNEQFF.

This clone has a handful of counts. The rearrangement joins TRBV29-1 to TRBJ2-5, with D tentatively TRBD1 or TRBD2 (6 bases each). The CDR3 runs 12 residues. The V gene lost 7 bases and the J gene lost 5 bases, with 14 bases spanning the gap. Per germline, CDR1 SQVTM and CDR2 ANQGSEA. For the CDR3, the DNA is TGCAGCGGAGGGGGGCTAATCGAGACCCAGTACTTC. It yields the protein CSGGGLIETQYF.

This clone was counted ten times or more. This chain joins TRBV15 and TRBJ2-4; 11 nucleotides line up with TRBD1. V shed 5 bases, J shed 0 bases, and the junction held 3 bases outside the gene matches. Germline CDR1 LNHNV, CDR2 YYDKDF (reference sequence). The CDR3 contains 16 residues. The chain's CDR3 is CATSADRGLAKNIQYF. Written as DNA, the CDR3 is TGTGCCACCAGCGCGGACAGGGGGCTAGCCAAAAACATTCAGTACTTC.

This clone was picked up a small number of times. J is TRBJ2-4 and V is TRBV29-1; the D is unclear. V was pared by 3 bases and J by 5 bases, with 11 bases between. The germline gives CDR1 SQVTM, CDR2 ANQGSEA. CDR3 length: 13 amino acids. CDR3 sequence reads: CSVEGRYQNIQYF. The CDR3 nucleotides read TGCAGCGTTGAGGGCAGGTACCAAAACATTCAGTACTTC. Drawing the rest from reference TRBV29-1 and TRBJ2-4, the complete variable domain is SAVISQKPSRDICQRGTSLTIQCQVDSQVTMMFWYRQQPGQSLTLIATANQGSEATYESGFVIDKFPISRPNLTFSTLTVSNMSPEDSSIYLCSVEGRYQNIQYFGAGTRLSVL.

The chain combines TRBV30 with TRBJ1-5; D possibly corresponds to TRBD1 (5 bases). V shed 1 base and J shed 7 bases, with 11 bases lying between them. Germline V gives CDR1 GTSNPN, CDR2 SVGIG (reference sequence). The CDR3 spans 13 residues. CDR3 in DNA: TGTGCCTGGAGTGATGGGGGACGCCAGCCCCAGCATTTT. As protein: CAWSDGGRQPQHF.

The chain joins TRBV29-1 to TRBJ2-5; 13 bases are a match to TRBD2. V lost 7 bases, J lost 5 bases, and 13 bases stayed unmatched. CDR3 length: 16 residues. The germline V gene encodes CDR1 SQVTM and CDR2 ANQGSEA. CDR3 DNA sequence: TGCAGCGCCCGTGGACTAGCGGGAGTCGATTTGGAGACCCAGTACTTC. It translates to CSARGLAGVDLETQYF.

A few counts support this clone. The genes are TRBV29-1 and TRBJ2-7; D remains unclear. This CDR3 has 13 amino acids. Trimming shortened V by 7 bases and J by 5 bases, and 18 bases separated the two germline ends. Per germline, CDR1 SQVTM and CDR2 ANQGSEA. The CDR3 here is CSAAEGNRDEQYF. The CDR3, as DNA: TGCAGCGCTGCCGAAGGGAATAGAGACGAGCAGTACTTC.

This clone is a singleton in its sample. The chain employs TRBV4-3 and TRBJ2-7; the match to TRBD2 covers 10 bases. CDR1 is LGHNA and CDR2 is YSLEER in the germline V gene. The CDR3 has 14 amino acids. V lost 2 bases and J lost 2; bases outside the gene matches: 0. CDR3 sequence reads: CASSQLAGAYEQYF. CDR3 nucleotides: TGCGCCAGCAGCCAACTAGCGGGGGCCTACGAGCAGTACTTC.

V is TRBV29-1 and J is TRBJ2-2, with 13 bases that match TRBD2. Germline CDR1 reads SQVTM; CDR2 reads ANQGSEA. The J segment lost 6 bases and the V segment lost 7 bases, leaving 5 bases of the junction unmatched. The CDR3 runs 14 residues. CDR3 DNA: TGCAGCGCCGGACTAGCGGGAGCCGCCGGGGAGCTGTTTTTT. Translated: CSAGLAGAAGELFF.

This chain links TRBV20-1 with TRBJ2-3; maybe TRBD1 (5 bases). V dropped 4 bases and J dropped 4 bases, with 6 bases sitting between them. The CDR3 has 11 residues. The germline V gene has CDR1 DFQATT and CDR2 SNEGSKA (reference sequence). The CDR3 region is CSAKGPDTQYF. The CDR3 coding sequence is TGCAGTGCTAAGGGGCCAGATACGCAGTATTTT.

A few counts support this clone. This chain connects TRBV28 to TRBJ2-3, with 10 bases identical to TRBD2. CDR1 MDHEN and CDR2 SYDVKM come from the germline V gene. With 5 bases clipped from V and 4 bases from J, the junction kept 6 bases outside the gene matches. The CDR3 consists of 15 residues. This chain's CDR3 is CASSPTSGYPDTQYF. For the CDR3, the DNA is TGTGCCAGCAGTCCGACTAGCGGGTACCCAGATACGCAGTATTTT.

This clone was seen only a few times. The chain carries TRBV5-6 and TRBJ2-5; maybe TRBD1 (6 bases). In germline, CDR1 is SGHDT, CDR2 YYEEEE. Trimming took 3 bases from V and 5 from J, leaving 14 bases between them. This CDR3 has 14 amino acids. The CDR3, as DNA: TGTGCCAGCAGCTCTGGAGACAGGTTGGAGACCCAGTACTTC. It encodes CASSSGDRLETQYF.

The chain joins TRBV28 to TRBJ2-3; 8 nucleotides match TRBD1. From germline, CDR1 is MDHEN and CDR2 SYDVKM. The CDR3 runs 14 residues. V gave up 5 bases and J gave up 7 bases; unmatched junction bases: 8. The CDR3: CASSRQGSRNTQYF. DNA for the CDR3: TGTGCCAGCAGTCGACAGGGGTCTAGAAATACGCAGTATTTT. Full variable domain (rest looked up from reference TRBV28 and TRBJ2-3): DVKVTQSSRYLVKRTGEKVFLECVQDMDHENMFWYRQDPGLGLRLIYFSYDVKMKEKGDIPEGYSVSREKKERFSLILESASTNQTSMYLCASSRQGSRNTQYFGPGTRLTVL.

This clone appeared a few times. The chain joins TRBV28 to TRBJ2-7, with 8 bases identical to TRBD1. Losses at the gene ends were 5 bases for V and 2 bases for J; bases not matched to a gene: 5. The CDR3 runs 14 residues. Germline V gene lookup returns CDR1 MDHEN and CDR2 SYDVKM. This CDR3 is CASSQRQGTYEQYF. In DNA, the CDR3 is TGTGCCAGCAGTCAACGACAGGGGACCTACGAGCAGTACTTC.

This clone was counted a few times. The chain combines TRBV29-1 with TRBJ1-1; TRBD1 matches at 9 bases. The CDR3 is 14 residues long. Germline-derived CDR1 and CDR2 are SQVTM and ANQGSEA. J gave up 0 bases and V 7 bases, and 6 bases lay outside the gene matches. CDR3 coding DNA: TGCAGCGCCGCCGGGGACAGGGTGAACACTGAAGCTTTCTTT. Translation: CSAAGDRVNTEAFF.

This clone was detected a few times. The chain uses TRBV7-3 and TRBJ1-1; weak D call: TRBD1 (6 bases). Germline CDR1 SGHTA, CDR2 FQGTGA. There are 13 residues in the CDR3. Trimming took off 4 bases at V and 6 bases at J, with 12 bases between the two ends. CDR3: CASSSQGYAEAFF. In nucleotides, the CDR3 is TGTGCCAGCAGCTCACAGGGCTATGCTGAAGCTTTCTTT.

This chain connects TRBV30 to TRBJ1-5, with 7 positions matching TRBD1. CDR1 GTSNPN and CDR2 SVGIG come from the germline V gene (reference sequence). The V and J ends lost 6 bases and 4 bases, in that order; junction bases with no gene match: 6. The CDR3 totals 13 residues. The CDR3: CACAGQPNQPQHF. The CDR3 nucleotides read TGTGCCTGCGCGGGACAGCCGAATCAGCCCCAGCATTTT.

The chain links TRBV29-1 to TRBJ2-7; 8 bases map to TRBD1. Germline-derived CDR1 and CDR2 are SQVTM and ANQGSEA. V lost 0 bases and J lost 3; bases outside the gene matches: 13. The CDR3 spans 17 residues. The CDR3 nucleotides are TGCAGCGTTGAAGAGCAATTTGACAGGGGACAAGGCTACGAGCAGTACTTC. This codes for CSVEEQFDRGQGYEQYF.

There are a few counts of this clone. V usage is TRBV29-1 and J usage is TRBJ2-7, with 10 bases aligning to TRBD1. Per the germline V gene, CDR1 is SQVTM and CDR2 is ANQGSEA. This CDR3 spans 13 amino acids. V lost 8 bases, J lost 5 bases, and 9 bases stayed unmatched. CDR3 residues: CSTTGQGWNEQYF. CDR3 nucleotide sequence: TGCAGCACCACGGGACAGGGGTGGAACGAGCAGTACTTC.

This clone was observed a few times. The gene calls are TRBV19 and TRBJ1-2; 9 bases line up with TRBD1. The CDR3 has 14 amino acids. Per germline, CDR1 LNHDA and CDR2 SQIVND (reference sequence). With V trimmed by 5 bases and J by 7 bases, 8 bases remained unmatched. The CDR3 DNA reads TGTGCCAGTAGTGACCGGGACAGGGAGATTGGCTACACCTTC. Its protein product is CASSDRDREIGYTF. Full variable domain (missing parts from reference TRBV19 and TRBJ1-2): DGGITQSPKYLFRKEGQNVTLSCEQNLNHDAMYWYRQDPGQGLRLIYYSQIVNDFQKGDIAEGYSVSREKKESFPLTVTSAQKNPTAFYLCASSDRDREIGYTFGSGTRLTVV.

The chain joins TRBV29-1 to TRBJ2-5; weak D call: TRBD1 (7 bases). The CDR3 has 13 residues. The germline gives CDR1 SQVTM, CDR2 ANQGSEA. Trimming stripped 7 bases from V and 8 bases from J, with 20 bases between. The CDR3 nucleotides read TGCAGCGCGGAAGGAGGGGGCCGGGAAACCCAGTACTTC. It translates to CSAEGGGRETQYF.

In its sample, this clone was seen a few times. V gene TRBV5-1 combines with J gene TRBJ2-7, with D maybe TRBD1 (5 bases). This CDR3 region has 16 residues. Trimming shortened V by 2 bases and J by 5 bases, and 20 bases separated the two germline ends. In germline, CDR1 is SGHRS, CDR2 YFSETQ. The CDR3 bases are TGCGCCAGCAGCTTTGGGCTGCTGGGAAAGGGGAACGAGCAGTACTTC. Residues: CASSFGLLGKGNEQYF.

This clone is a singleton in its sample. The rearrangement uses TRBV27 and TRBJ2-3; D tentatively reads TRBD1 or TRBD2 (7 bases each). The CDR3 runs to 17 residues. V dropped 6 bases and J dropped 1 base, with 20 bases sitting between them. In germline, CDR1 is MNHEY, CDR2 SMNVEV (reference sequence). CDR3 amino acids: CASSQGGSTGGTDTQYF. As DNA, the CDR3 is TGTGCCAGCAGCCAGGGAGGGTCAACAGGGGGCACAGATACGCAGTATTTT.